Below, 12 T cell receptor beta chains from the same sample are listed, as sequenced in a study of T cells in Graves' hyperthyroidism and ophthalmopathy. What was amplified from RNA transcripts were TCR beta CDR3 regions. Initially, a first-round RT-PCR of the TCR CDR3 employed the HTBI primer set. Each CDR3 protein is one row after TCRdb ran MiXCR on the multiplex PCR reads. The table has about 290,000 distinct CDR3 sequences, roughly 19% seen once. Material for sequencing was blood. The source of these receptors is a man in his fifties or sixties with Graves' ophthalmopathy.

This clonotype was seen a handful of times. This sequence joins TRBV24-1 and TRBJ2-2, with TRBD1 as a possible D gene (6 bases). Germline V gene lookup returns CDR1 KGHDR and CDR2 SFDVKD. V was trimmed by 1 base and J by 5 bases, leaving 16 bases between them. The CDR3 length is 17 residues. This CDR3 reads CATSDLKQGTGTGELFF. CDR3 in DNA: TGTGCCACCAGTGATTTAAAACAGGGTACGGGGACCGGGGAGCTGTTTTTT.

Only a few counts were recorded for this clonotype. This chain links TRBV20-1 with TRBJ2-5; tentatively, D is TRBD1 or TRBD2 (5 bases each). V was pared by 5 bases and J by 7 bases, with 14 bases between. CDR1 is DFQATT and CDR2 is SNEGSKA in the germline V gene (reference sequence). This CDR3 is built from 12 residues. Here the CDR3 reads CSASGTLGTQYF. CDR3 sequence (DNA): TGCAGTGCTTCCGGGACCTTGGGGACCCAGTACTTC.

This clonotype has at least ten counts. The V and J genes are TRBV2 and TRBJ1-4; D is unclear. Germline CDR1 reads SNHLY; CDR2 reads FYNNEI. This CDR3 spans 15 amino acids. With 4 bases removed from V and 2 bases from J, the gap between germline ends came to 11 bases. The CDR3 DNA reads TGTGCCAGCAGTGGGGGAGGGTTGACTAATGAAAAACTGTTTTTT. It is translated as CASSGGGLTNEKLFF.

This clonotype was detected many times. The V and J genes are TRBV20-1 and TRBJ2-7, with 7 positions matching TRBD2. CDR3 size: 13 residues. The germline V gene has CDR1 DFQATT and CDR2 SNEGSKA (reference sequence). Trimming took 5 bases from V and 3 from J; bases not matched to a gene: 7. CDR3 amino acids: CSAGGDWDYEQYF. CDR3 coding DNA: TGCAGTGCTGGGGGGGACTGGGACTACGAGCAGTACTTC.

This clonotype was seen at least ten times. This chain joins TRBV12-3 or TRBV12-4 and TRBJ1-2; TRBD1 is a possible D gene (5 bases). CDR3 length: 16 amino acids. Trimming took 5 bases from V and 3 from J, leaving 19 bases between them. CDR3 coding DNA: TGTGCCAGCAGTCCCGTACAGGACTCGGGGTACTATGGCTACACCTTC. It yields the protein CASSPVQDSGYYGYTF.

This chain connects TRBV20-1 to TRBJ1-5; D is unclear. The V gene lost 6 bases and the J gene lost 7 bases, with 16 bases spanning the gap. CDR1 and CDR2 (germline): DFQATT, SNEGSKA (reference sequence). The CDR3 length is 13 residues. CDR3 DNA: TGCAGTGCCAGTGGGATAGGTCCCCAGCCCCAGCATTTT. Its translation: CSASGIGPQPQHF.

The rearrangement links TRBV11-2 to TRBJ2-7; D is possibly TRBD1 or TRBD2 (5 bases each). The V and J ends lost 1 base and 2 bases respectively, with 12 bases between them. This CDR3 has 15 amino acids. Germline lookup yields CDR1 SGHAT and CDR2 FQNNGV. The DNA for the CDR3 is TGTGCCAGCAGCTTAGTACGGGACGGTGCCTACGAGCAGTACTTC. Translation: CASSLVRDGAYEQYF.

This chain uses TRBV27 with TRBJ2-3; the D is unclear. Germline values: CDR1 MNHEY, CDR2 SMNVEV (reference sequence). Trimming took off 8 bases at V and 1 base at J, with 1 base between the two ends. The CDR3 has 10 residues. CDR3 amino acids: CASGTDTQYF. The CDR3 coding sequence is TGTGCCAGCGGCACAGATACGCAGTATTTT.

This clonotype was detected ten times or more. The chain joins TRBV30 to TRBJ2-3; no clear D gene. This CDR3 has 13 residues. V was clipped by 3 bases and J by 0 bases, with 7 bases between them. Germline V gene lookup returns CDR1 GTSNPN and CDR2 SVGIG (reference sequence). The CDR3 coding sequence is TGTGCCTGGAGGGTACGTAGCACAGATACGCAGTATTTT. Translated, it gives CAWRVRSTDTQYF.

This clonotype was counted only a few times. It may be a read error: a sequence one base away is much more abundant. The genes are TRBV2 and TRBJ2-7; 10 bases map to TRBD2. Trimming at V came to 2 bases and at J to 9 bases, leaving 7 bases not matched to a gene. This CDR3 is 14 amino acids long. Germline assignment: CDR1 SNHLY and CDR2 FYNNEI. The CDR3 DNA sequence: TGTGCCAGCAGTGAATCTAGCGGGAGTGACGGGCAGTACTTC. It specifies CASSESSGSDGQYF.

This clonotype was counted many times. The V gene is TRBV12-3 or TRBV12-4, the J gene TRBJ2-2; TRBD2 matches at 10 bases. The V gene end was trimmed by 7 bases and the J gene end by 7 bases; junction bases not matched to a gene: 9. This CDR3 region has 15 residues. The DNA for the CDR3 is TGTGCCAGCATCCCAGCGGGAGGGCCGGTCGGGGAGCTGTTTTTT. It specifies CASIPAGGPVGELFF.

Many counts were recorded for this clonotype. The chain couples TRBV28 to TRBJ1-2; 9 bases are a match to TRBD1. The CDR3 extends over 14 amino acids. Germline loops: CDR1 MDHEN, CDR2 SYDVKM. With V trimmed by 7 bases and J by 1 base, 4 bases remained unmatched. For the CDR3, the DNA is TGTGCCAGCACTACGACAGGGGGTAACTATGGCTACACCTTC. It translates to CASTTTGGNYGYTF.